This TCR beta chain was found in a study of blood T cell repertoires in COVID-19. Study at large: Acute and convalescent COVID-19 specimens originated in the United States, Italy and Spain.

Sequencing used immunoSEQ multiplex PCR; TCRdb keeps in-frame clones, though not all of them. The sample lists roughly 180,000 clones, roughly four fifths occurring once. Living in about two dozen US areas, the participants were between roughly 18 and 95 years of age. Participant-given clinical history determined each cohort assignment. V lost 5 bases, J lost 3 bases, and 8 bases stayed unmatched. CDR3 length: 16 residues. CDR1 and CDR2 (germline): SGHVS, FQNEAQ. The receptor's source is a man aged 35-49 years who had recovered from COVID-19. Sample: PBMCs or T cells enriched from blood (not recorded which). J is TRBJ2-5 and V is TRBV7-8, with 11 bases matching TRBD2. CDR3 region: CASSHSLAGEKETQYF. The CDR3 region has the DNA TGTGCCAGCAGCCATTCACTAGCGGGAGAAAAAGAGACCCAGTACTTC.